Here is one T cell receptor (beta chain) with its context. Only in-frame clones appear in the TCRdb table, and some are missing; sequencing was by immunoSEQ multiplex PCR. The data contain under 95,000 clones, around nine tenths of them singletons. This record comes from a study of T cell changes during pregnancy in multiple sclerosis. The CDR3 extends over 14 amino acids. Germline CDR1 and CDR2: LNHNV and YYDKDF (reference sequence). Losses at the gene ends were 3 bases for V and 9 bases for J; bases not matched to a gene: 3. The rearrangement joins TRBV15 to TRBJ1-6, with 9 nucleotides matching TRBD1. The TCR originated in a female donor with multiple sclerosis, enrolled in a pregnancy study. The sequences come from peripheral blood, collected in the second trimester of pregnancy. CDR3: CATSRGQGGSPLHF. The CDR3 DNA follows: TGTGCCACCAGCAGGGGACAGGGTGGTTCACCCCTCCACTTT.